The following is a T cell receptor (beta chain) sequence with its context. Original processing methods: Cell counts per sample came from amplifying reference gene primers. The data were produced by immunoSEQ multiplex PCR, yet TCRdb's version contains in-frame clones alone and is incomplete. The V and J calls and clone size are taken from that table; D and trimming were inferred from the DNA. The profile shows 70,000 to 75,000 clones, 88% of them singletons. The sample belongs to a study of blood T cell repertoires in COVID-19. Study details: Sample material is recorded as cDNA or gDNA derived from T cells, B-cell-depleted T cells, or PBMCs.

The CDR3 is 15 amino acids. The germline CDR1 and CDR2 sequences are SQVTM and ANQGSEA. Trimming took off 3 bases at V and 0 bases at J, with 9 bases between the two ends. V gene TRBV29-1 combines with J gene TRBJ2-6; perhaps TRBD2 as D (5 bases). The sequencing sample was made of peripheral blood. The TCR was taken from a human donor in a cohort sampled during active COVID-19. CDR3 nucleotide sequence: TGCAGCGTTGAGTGGACTTCCTCTGGGGCCAACGTCCTGACTTTC. Its protein product is CSVEWTSSGANVLTF.